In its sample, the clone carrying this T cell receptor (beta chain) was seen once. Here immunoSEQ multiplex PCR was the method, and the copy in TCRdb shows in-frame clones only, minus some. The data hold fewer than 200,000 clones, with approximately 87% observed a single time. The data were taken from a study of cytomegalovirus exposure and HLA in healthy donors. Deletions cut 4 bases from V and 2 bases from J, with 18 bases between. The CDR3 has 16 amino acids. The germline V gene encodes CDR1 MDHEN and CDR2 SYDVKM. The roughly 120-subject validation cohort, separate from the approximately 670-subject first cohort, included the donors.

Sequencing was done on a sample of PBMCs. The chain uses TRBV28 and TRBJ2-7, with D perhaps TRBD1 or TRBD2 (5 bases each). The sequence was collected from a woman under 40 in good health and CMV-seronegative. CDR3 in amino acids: CASSSPGRPEPYEQYF. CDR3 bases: TGTGCCAGCAGTTCTCCGGGACGCCCCGAACCCTACGAGCAGTACTTC. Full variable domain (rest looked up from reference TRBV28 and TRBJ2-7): DVKVTQSSRYLVKRTGEKVFLECVQDMDHENMFWYRQDPGLGLRLIYFSYDVKMKEKGDIPEGYSVSREKKERFSLILESASTNQTSMYLCASSSPGRPEPYEQYFGPGTRLTVT.